This T cell receptor (beta chain) was recorded in a study of T cell responses to AZD1222 COVID-19 vaccine. General study findings and limits: At baseline, seropositivity was found in only 5 to 7 AZD1222 recipients. Sampled repertoires all dated from after the peak T cell response. Following two doses of AZD1222, Spike-specific TCR breadth and depth rose.

Sequenced by immunoSEQ multiplex PCR; TCRdb stores in-frame clones only, minus some. The sample includes about 140,000 clones, 85% to 95% of them seen just once. Comment on this clone: The antigen remains undetermined.

The germline CDR1 and CDR2 sequences are MNHEY and SMNVEV (reference sequence). V shed 6 bases and J 6 bases; nucleotides not matched to a gene: 5. There are 13 residues in the CDR3. The source was peripheral blood, collected on day 0 of MenACWY control vaccination. This receptor was identified in an adult in good health. This rearrangement joins TRBV27 to TRBJ2-1, with 7 bases matching TRBD2. CDR3 loop: CASRSGLFNEQFF. The CDR3 bases are TGTGCCAGCAGGTCGGGACTATTCAATGAGCAGTTCTTC.